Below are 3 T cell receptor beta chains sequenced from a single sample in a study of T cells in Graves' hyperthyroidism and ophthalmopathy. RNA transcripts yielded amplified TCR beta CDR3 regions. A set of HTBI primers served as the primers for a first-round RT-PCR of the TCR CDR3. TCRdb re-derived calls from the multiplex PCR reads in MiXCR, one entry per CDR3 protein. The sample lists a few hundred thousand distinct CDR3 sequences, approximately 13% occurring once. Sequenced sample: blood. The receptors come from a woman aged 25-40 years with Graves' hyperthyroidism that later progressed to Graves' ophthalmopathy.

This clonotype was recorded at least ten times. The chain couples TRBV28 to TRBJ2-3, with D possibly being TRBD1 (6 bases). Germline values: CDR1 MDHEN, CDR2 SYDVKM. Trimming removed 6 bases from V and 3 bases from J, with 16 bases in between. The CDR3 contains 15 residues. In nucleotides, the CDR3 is TGTGCCAGCAGCCCCTATAGGGGGATGACAGATACGCAGTATTTT. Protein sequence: CASSPYRGMTDTQYF.

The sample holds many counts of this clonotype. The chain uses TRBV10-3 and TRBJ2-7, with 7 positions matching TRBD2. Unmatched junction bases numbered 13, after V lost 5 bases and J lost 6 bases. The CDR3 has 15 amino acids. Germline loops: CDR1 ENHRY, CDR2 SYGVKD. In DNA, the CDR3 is TGTGCCATCAGTTTGAGCGGGGCAGGGAGGGCCGAGCAGTACTTC. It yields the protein CAISLSGAGRAEQYF.

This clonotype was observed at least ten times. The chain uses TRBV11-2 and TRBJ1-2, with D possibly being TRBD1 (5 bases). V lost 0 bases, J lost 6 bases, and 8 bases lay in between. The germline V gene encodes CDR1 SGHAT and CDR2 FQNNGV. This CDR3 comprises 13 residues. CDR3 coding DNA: TGTGCCAGCAGCTTAGACAGGGCAGATGGCTACACCTTC. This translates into CASSLDRADGYTF.